The TCR beta chain under discussion was sequenced for a study of T cell responses to AZD1222 COVID-19 vaccine. Study-level results: Scientists sampled the repertoires only once the peak T cell response had passed. Just 5 or 6 AZD1222 recipients tested seropositive at baseline. Possibly, clonal diversity was underestimated; donors were largely white British and included more females.

The CDR3 is 12 residues long, ends included. Germline V gives CDR1 MDHEN, CDR2 SYDVKM. Here immunoSEQ multiplex PCR was the method, and the copy in TCRdb shows in-frame clones only, minus some. Among about 140,000 clones listed, 85% to 95% were seen once. Note on this clone: No antigen is known for it. The limits of the CDR3 on the DNA are not certain, so only TCRdb's listed CDR3 is given.

The analysis combined second doses at about 4 or about 12 weeks. The specimen comprised peripheral blood, sampled 28 days after the second AZD1222 dose. This TCR was recovered from an adult who received the AZD1222 COVID-19 vaccine. The J gene is TRBJ1-6, the V gene TRBV28. CDR3 in amino acids: CASSTSARGIHF.